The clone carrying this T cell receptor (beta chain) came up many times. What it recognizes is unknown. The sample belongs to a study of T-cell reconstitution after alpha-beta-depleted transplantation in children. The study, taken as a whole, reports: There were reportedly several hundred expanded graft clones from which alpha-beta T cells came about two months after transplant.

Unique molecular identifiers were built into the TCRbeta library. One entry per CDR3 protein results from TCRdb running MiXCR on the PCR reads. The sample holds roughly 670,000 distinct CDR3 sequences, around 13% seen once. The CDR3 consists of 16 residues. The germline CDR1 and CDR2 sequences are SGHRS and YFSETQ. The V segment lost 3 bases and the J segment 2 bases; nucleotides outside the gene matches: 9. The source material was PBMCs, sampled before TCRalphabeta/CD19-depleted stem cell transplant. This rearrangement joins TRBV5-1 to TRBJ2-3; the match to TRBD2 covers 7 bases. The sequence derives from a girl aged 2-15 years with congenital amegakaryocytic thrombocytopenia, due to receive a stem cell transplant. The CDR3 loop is CASSSGLVGNTDTQYF. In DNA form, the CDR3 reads TGCGCCAGCAGCTCAGGACTAGTGGGGAACACAGATACGCAGTATTTT.